These T cell receptor beta chains were read from a single sample in a study of blood T cells in healthy people across ages. MiXCR was run by TCRdb on the 5' RACE reads, yielding one entry per CDR3 protein. The sample holds about 640,000 distinct CDR3 sequences, 58% seen once. The sequenced sample consisted of blood. These receptors all come from a man in his fifties or sixties in good health. Each CDR3 is given with its conserved first and last residue. D genes are given only for firm matches. Only some rows state a clone size, as once, few, many or a class for expanded clones.

J gene,V gene,clone size,D gene,CDR3 DNA,CDR3 protein
TRBJ2-7,TRBV3-1,few,TRBD1,TGTGCCAGCAGCCCCAGACAGGGTCGGAACGAGCAGTACTTC,CASSPRQGRNEQYF
TRBJ2-3,TRBV6-2/TRBV6-3,-,-,TGTGCCAGCAGTTACTTAGGACTCGACACAGATACGCAGTATTTT,CASSYLGLDTDTQYF
TRBJ2-1,TRBV20-1,-,-,TGCAGTGCTACCCAGGACAGCCCCCAAAAGCAGTTCTTC,CSATQDSPQKQFF
TRBJ2-6,TRBV4-2,few,-,TGTGCCAGCAGCCAGGGGGCCTCAGGGGCCAACGTCCTGACTTTC,CASSQGASGANVLTF
TRBJ2-1,TRBV20-1,-,-,TGCAGTGCACCCGGTCCCATCTTGCGGGCCTACTCCTACAATGAGCAGTTCTTC,CSAPGPILRAYSYNEQFF
TRBJ2-3,TRBV20-1,-,-,TGCAGTGCTACCGGGCCAGGGGCCTCAGATACGCAGTATTTT,CSATGPGASDTQYF
TRBJ2-7,TRBV2,-,-,TGTGCCAGCAGTGAAGGGCGGACTGCGGGATCCAGCTCCTACGAGCAGTACTTC,CASSEGRTAGSSSYEQYF
TRBJ1-2,TRBV2,-,TRBD1,TGTGCCAGCAGTACAGGGGGCGTCTATGGCTACACCTTC,CASSTGGVYGYTF
TRBJ2-7,TRBV2,-,-,TGTGCCAACGGACGGCGCTACGAGCAGTACTTC,CANGRRYEQYF
TRBJ2-5,TRBV20-1,-,-,TGCAGTGCTGGAATGGGGACCCAGTACTTC,CSAGMGTQYF
TRBJ2-7,TRBV21-1,few,-,TGTGCCAGCAGCAGTGAGCCTCGGGAAGAGACCCTCTACGAGCAGTACTTC,CASSSEPREETLYEQYF
TRBJ1-6,TRBV6-5,once,TRBD1,TGTGCCACCTCTCCGGGACAGCCTAATTCACCCCTCCACTTT,CATSPGQPNSPLHF
TRBJ1-4,TRBV5-5,few,TRBD1,TGTGCCAGCAGCCTAGGGACAGGGCAGGGTGAAAAACTGTTTTTT,CASSLGTGQGEKLFF
TRBJ2-3,TRBV7-9,-,TRBD1,TGTGCCAGCAGCCATAGAGAGGGGGCCGGAGATACGCAGTATTTT,CASSHREGAGDTQYF
TRBJ1-4,TRBV11-2,-,-,TGTGCCAGCAGCTCGCAGGGGTCTATAGGAAAACTGTTTTTT,CASSSQGSIGKLFF
TRBJ2-2,TRBV4-1,few,-,TGCGCCAGCAGCAGTCACCTATTGACAGTTGGATCCTCGGACACCGGGGAGCTGTTTTTT,CASSSHLLTVGSSDTGELFF
TRBJ1-2,TRBV6-6,-,-,TGTGCCAGCAGTAGGGCCCGGCAGGGAAGCCATGGCTACACCTTC,CASSRARQGSHGYTF
TRBJ1-2,TRBV28,-,-,TGTGCCAGCACAGGGACCTATGGCTACACCTTC,CASTGTYGYTF
TRBJ1-5,TRBV20-1,-,-,TGCAGTGCTAGAGATCTGCGGGACAAGTATAGCAATCAGCCCCAGCATTTT,CSARDLRDKYSNQPQHF
TRBJ2-7,TRBV20-1,few,-,TGCAGTGCTAGAGACGGTCGACAGGGAGGGAGCGAGCAGTACTTC,CSARDGRQGGSEQYF
TRBJ2-2,TRBV20-1,once,-,TGCAGTGCCCCCCCGGCAGGGCCGAACACCGGGGAGCTGTTTTTT,CSAPPAGPNTGELFF
TRBJ1-6,TRBV6-5,-,-,TGTGCCAGCAGTCGGACAGCCTTCGGATCACCCCTCCACTTT,CASSRTAFGSPLHF
TRBJ2-4,TRBV20-1,few,-,TGCAGTGCCTCGCCCCCCGTGGGGGCCAAAAACATTCAGTACTTC,CSASPPVGAKNIQYF
TRBJ2-5,TRBV29-1,-,-,TGCAGCGTTGCACAGGGTGAAGAGACCCAGTACTTC,CSVAQGEETQYF
TRBJ2-7,TRBV21-1,-,-,TGTGCCAGCAGCAAAGCCTTACGGGACCTGAGCTCCTACGAGCAGTACTTC,CASSKALRDLSSYEQYF
TRBJ2-6,TRBV6-5,-,TRBD2,TGTGCCAGCAGTTCCCGACCGGGACTAGCGGGGGGCCCCTCTGGGGCCAACGTCCTGACTTTC,CASSSRPGLAGGPSGANVLTF
TRBJ1-3,TRBV20-1,-,-,TGCAGTGCCTCAGGCCACTCTGGAAACACCATATATTTT,CSASGHSGNTIYF
TRBJ1-2,TRBV10-2,few,-,TGCGCCACCGATGCCGGGGGACTTTTTGGCTACACCTTC,CATDAGGLFGYTF
TRBJ1-2,TRBV4-1,-,-,TGCGCCAGCAGCCATTACCAGGGGAACTATGGCTACACCTTC,CASSHYQGNYGYTF
TRBJ2-5,TRBV4-2,-,-,TGTGCCAGCAGCCAAGTACTAGATCGAGGCGGGGAGACCCAGTACTTC,CASSQVLDRGGETQYF
TRBJ1-2,TRBV10-3,-,-,TGTGCCATCAGTGACGGGATTTTCTATGGCTACACCTTC,CAISDGIFYGYTF
TRBJ2-1,TRBV15,once,TRBD2,TGTGCCACCAGCAACCCAGGCTGGACTAGCGGATATGAGCAGTTCTTC,CATSNPGWTSGYEQFF
TRBJ2-7,TRBV6-5,once,-,TGTGCCAGCAGTTACTCGGGAATCAAACGACGGATCTCACCCGGGTCCTACGAGCAGTACTTC,CASSYSGIKRRISPGSYEQYF